Reported below is one T cell receptor (beta chain). As yet, its antigen is unknown. PCR primers comprised 60 Vbeta and 13 Jbeta primers. Authors' processing steps: A later analysis counted 70 million to 85 million unique TCR beta chains, around 11 million shared. Sequencing was performed with immunoSEQ multiplex PCR; in TCRdb, only in-frame clones are kept and a portion is missing. V and J calls and clone size come straight from that table; D and trimming were deduced from the DNA. The sample yields over 100,000 clones, approximately 77% seen once. The data stem from a study of cytomegalovirus exposure and HLA in healthy donors. About the research overall: A prior analysis found around 110 million unique TCR beta sequences from 170 million or so T cells.

Regarding the study as a whole: As was reported, the classifier diagnosed cytomegalovirus status with high specificity and sensitivity.

This CDR3 is built from 15 residues. Deletions cut 0 bases from V and 6 bases from J, with 15 bases between. From germline, CDR1 is SGHRS and CDR2 YFSETQ. This TCR derives from a woman aged 40-49 years in good health and CMV-seronegative. This chain connects TRBV5-1 to TRBJ1-1; D not resolved. The sequencing input was PBMCs. This CDR3 reads CASSLGRGTVSEAFF. The CDR3 bases are TGCGCCAGCAGCTTGGGTCGGGGTACCGTCTCTGAAGCTTTCTTT.